The clone carrying this TCR beta chain showed up many times. What it recognizes is unknown. The data originate from a study of identical twins. The CDR3 spans 13 residues. The V gene lost 5 bases and the J gene lost 1 base, with 10 bases spanning the gap. Germline assignment: CDR1 SGHRS and CDR2 YFSETQ. The cDNA had a unique molecular identifier and a template-switch universal primer site. TCRdb used MiXCR to reprocess the 5' RACE reads, holding one entry per CDR3 protein. The top ten clones hold about 0.3% of a sample with some 1,700,000 distinct CDR3 sequences, about 31% of them seen once. The study's findings and limits: While abundant cord blood beta clonotypes carried fewer insertions, memory repertoires showed no such pattern.

Sequenced material: cord blood. The receptor's source is a newborn girl in good health. The chain employs TRBV5-1 and TRBJ2-7; TRBD1 might be the D (6 bases). CDR3 amino acids: CASSNQGSYEQYF. CDR3 in DNA: TGCGCCAGCAGTAACCAGGGGTCCTACGAGCAGTACTTC.